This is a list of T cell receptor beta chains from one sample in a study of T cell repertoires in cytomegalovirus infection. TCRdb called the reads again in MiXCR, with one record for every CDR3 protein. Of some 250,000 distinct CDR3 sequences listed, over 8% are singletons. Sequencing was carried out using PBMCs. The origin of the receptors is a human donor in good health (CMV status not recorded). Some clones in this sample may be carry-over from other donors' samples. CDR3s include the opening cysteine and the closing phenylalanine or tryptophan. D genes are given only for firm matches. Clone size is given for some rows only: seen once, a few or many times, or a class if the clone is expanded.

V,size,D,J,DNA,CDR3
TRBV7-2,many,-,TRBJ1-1,TGTGCCAGCAGCTTAAAATTGACATTAGGTGAAGCTTTCTTT,CASSLKLTLGEAFF
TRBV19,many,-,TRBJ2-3,TGTGCCCCCCAGGACACGGGGGCCTGCACAGATACGCAGTATTTT,CAPQDTGACTDTQYF
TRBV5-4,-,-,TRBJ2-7,TGTGCCAGCAGCCCCGGGGAGGAAACCTACGAGCAGTACTTC,CASSPGEETYEQYF
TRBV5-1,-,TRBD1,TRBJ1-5,TGCGCCAGCAGCTGGACAGGGGGTCGCAATCAGCCCCAGCATTTT,CASSWTGGRNQPQHF
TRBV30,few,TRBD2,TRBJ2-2,TGTGCCTGGAGTGTATTATCTAGCGGGGTCTCCGGGGAGCTGTTTTTT,CAWSVLSSGVSGELFF
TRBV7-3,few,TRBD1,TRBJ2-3,TGTGCCAGCAGCTTAAACGCAGGGGGCCTCGATACGCAGTATTTT,CASSLNAGGLDTQYF
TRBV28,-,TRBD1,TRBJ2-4,TGTGCCAGCAGTTTCGCCCGACAGGGTAACATTCAGTACTTC,CASSFARQGNIQYF
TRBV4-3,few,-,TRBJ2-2,TGCGCCAGCAGCCAAGATATCCTTACCGGGGAGCTGTTTTTT,CASSQDILTGELFF
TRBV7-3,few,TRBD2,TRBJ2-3,TGTGCCAGCAGCCAGAGTAGCGGGGGGGCGGATACGCAGTATTTT,CASSQSSGGADTQYF
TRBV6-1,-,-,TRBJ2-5,TGTGCCAGCAGTGAAGCGGGGGGGCGGTTGGGGACCCAGTACTTC,CASSEAGGRLGTQYF
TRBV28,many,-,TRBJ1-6,TGTGCCAGCGAAGGAAGCTCCTATAATTCACCCCTCCACTTT,CASEGSSYNSPLHF
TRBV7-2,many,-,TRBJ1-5,TGTGCCAGCAGCCGCCAGGGAGGAAACAATCAGCCCCAGCATTTT,CASSRQGGNNQPQHF
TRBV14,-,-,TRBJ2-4,TGTGCCAGCAGCCAGGGACCCGGGGCCATTCAGTACTTC,CASSQGPGAIQYF
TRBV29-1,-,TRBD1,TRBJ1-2,TGCAGCGTTGTGGACAGGTCGCCTGGCTACACCTTC,CSVVDRSPGYTF
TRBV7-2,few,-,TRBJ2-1,TGTGCCAGCAGCTTCGGCGGCGGGGAGCAGTTCTTC,CASSFGGGEQFF
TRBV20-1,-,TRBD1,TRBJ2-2,TGCAGTGCTAGAAGTTTCAGGGGGCTGAACACCGGGGAGCTGTTTTTT,CSARSFRGLNTGELFF